A single count supports the clone carrying this TCR beta chain. Its antigen is not known. The study ran its PCR with 60 Vbeta and 13 Jbeta primers. The data were produced by immunoSEQ multiplex PCR, yet TCRdb's version contains in-frame clones alone and is incomplete. Of 160,000 or so clones detected, around 74% appear once; the ten largest clones hold approximately 1.5%. The data are from a study of cytomegalovirus exposure and HLA in healthy donors. V was cut by 0 bases and J by 5 bases, with 14 bases left in between. Germline V gene data show CDR1 as SGHNT and CDR2 as YYREEE (reference sequence). This CDR3 contains 15 residues. Study findings and constraints: A later analysis linked 15,000 to 20,000 TCR beta sequences to HLA alleles at 0.05 false discovery rate.

The chain employs TRBV5-4 and TRBJ1-1, with unresolved D. This TCR was recovered from a woman in her 30s in good health and CMV-seronegative. Sequencing was done on a sample of PBMCs. The CDR3 DNA follows: TGTGCCAGCAGCTTGGGTGCAATTGATACTACTGAAGCTTTCTTT. Its protein product is CASSLGAIDTTEAFF.